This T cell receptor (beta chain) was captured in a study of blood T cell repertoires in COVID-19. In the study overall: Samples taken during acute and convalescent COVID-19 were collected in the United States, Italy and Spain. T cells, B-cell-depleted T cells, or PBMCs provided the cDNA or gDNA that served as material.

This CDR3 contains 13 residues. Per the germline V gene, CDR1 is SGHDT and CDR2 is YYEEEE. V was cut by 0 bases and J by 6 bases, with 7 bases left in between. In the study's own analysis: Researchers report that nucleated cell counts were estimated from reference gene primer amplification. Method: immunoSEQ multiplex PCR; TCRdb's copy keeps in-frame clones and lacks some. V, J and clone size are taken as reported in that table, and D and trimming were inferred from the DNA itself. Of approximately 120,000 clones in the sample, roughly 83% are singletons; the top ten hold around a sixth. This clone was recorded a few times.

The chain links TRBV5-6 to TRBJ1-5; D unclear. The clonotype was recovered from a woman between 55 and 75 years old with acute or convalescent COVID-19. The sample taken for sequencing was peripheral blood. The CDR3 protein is CASSLAWAQPQHF. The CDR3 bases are TGTGCCAGCAGCTTGGCTTGGGCTCAGCCCCAGCATTTT.